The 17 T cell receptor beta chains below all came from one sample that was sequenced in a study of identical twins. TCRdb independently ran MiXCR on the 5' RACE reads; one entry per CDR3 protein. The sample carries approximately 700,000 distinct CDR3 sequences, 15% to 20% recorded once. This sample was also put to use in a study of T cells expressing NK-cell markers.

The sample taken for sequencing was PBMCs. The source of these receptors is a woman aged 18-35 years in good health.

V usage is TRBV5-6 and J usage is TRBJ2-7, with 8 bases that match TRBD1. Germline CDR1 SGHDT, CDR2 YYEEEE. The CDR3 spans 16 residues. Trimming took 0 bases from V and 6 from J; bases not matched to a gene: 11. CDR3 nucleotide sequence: TGTGCCAGCAGCTTGGCCGTCGGACAGGGTTCGTCCGAGCAGTACTTC. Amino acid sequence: CASSLAVGQGSSEQYF. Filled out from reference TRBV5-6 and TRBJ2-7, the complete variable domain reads DAGVTQSPTHLIKTRGQQVTLRCSPKSGHDTVSWYQQALGQGPQFIFQYYEEEERQRGNFPDRFSGHQFPNYSSELNVNALLLGDSALYLCASSLAVGQGSSEQYFGPGTRLTVT.

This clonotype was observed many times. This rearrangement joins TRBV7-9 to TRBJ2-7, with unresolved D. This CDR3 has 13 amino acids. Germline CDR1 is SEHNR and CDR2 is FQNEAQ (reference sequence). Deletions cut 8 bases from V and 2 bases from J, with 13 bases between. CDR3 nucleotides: TGTGCCAGCGGCGGAGACAAGACCTACGAGCAGTACTTC. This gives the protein CASGGDKTYEQYF.

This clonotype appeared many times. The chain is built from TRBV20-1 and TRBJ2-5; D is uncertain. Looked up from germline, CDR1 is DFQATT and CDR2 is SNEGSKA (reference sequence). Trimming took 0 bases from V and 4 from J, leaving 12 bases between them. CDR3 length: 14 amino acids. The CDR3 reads CSARDWRRPETQYF. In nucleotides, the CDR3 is TGCAGTGCTAGAGATTGGCGGCGACCAGAGACCCAGTACTTC.

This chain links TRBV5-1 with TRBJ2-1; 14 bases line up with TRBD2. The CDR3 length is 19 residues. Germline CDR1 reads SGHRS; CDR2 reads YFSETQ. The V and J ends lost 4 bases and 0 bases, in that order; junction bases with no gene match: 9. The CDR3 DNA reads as TGCGCCAGCAGCCCCGGACTAGCGGGGGGCAGGAGCTCCTACAATGAGCAGTTCTTC. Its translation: CASSPGLAGGRSSYNEQFF.

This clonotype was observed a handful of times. In DNA form, the CDR3 reads TGTGCCAGCACCCAACAGAGGGCCGGCTCTGGAAACACCATATATTTT. It yields the protein CASTQQRAGSGNTIYF. The chain recombines TRBV12-3 or TRBV12-4 with TRBJ1-3, with no clear D. The CDR3 is 16 amino acids. V was cut by 7 bases and J by 0 bases, with 16 bases left in between.

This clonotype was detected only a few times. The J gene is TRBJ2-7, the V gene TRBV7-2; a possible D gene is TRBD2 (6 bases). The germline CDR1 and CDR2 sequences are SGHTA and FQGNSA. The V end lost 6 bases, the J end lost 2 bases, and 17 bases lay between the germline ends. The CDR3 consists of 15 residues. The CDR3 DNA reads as TGTGCCAGCAGTCCTACCGGGGGAACAACCTACGAGCAGTACTTC. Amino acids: CASSPTGGTTYEQYF.

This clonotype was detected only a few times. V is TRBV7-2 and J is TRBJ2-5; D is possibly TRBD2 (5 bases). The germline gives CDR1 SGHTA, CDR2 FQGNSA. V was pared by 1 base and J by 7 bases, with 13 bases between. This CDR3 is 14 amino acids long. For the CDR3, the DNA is TGTGCCAGCAGCTTAGAGAGGGTTGGCAGGACCCAGTACTTC. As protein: CASSLERVGRTQYF.

In nucleotides, the CDR3 is TGCAGCGGTCGTAAGACAGGGGGCACCGGGGAGCTGTTTTTT. It encodes CSGRKTGGTGELFF. The V call is TRBV29-1, the J call TRBJ2-2; 9 bases align to TRBD1. The germline CDR1 and CDR2 sequences are SQVTM and ANQGSEA. This CDR3 has 14 residues. With V trimmed by 7 bases and J by 4 bases, 7 bases remained unmatched.

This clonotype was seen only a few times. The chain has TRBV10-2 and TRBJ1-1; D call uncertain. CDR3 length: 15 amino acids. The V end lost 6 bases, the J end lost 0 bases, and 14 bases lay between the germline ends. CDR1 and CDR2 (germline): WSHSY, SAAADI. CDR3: CASRAEVRVNTEAFF. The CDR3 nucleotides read TGCGCCAGCAGGGCCGAGGTCCGGGTGAACACTGAAGCTTTCTTT.

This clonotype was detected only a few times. CDR3 sequence: CASSVGAYTEAFF. The CDR3 DNA sequence: TGTGCCAGCAGCGTAGGAGCGTACACTGAAGCTTTCTTT. This chain links TRBV9 with TRBJ1-1; no clear D gene. Germline CDR1 is SGDLS and CDR2 is YYNGEE. Trimming cost V 0 bases and J 3 bases, with 6 bases left between them. This CDR3 has 13 amino acids.

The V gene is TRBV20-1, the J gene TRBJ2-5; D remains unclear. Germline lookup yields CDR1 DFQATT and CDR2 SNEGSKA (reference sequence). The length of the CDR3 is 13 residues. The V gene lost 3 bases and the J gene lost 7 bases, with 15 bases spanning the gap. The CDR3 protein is CSASPTPDGTQYF. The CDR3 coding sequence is TGCAGTGCTAGTCCTACACCGGATGGGACCCAGTACTTC.

CDR3 nucleotide sequence: TGCAGCGTTGAAGCGCCGCAAGAGGGAAAAGCAAACACCATATATTTT. Amino acid sequence: CSVEAPQEGKANTIYF. The chain is built from TRBV29-1 and TRBJ1-3; D remains unclear. Trimming took 1 base from V and 6 from J, leaving 19 bases between them. The CDR3 extends over 16 amino acids. The V gene's germline CDR1 is SQVTM and CDR2 ANQGSEA.

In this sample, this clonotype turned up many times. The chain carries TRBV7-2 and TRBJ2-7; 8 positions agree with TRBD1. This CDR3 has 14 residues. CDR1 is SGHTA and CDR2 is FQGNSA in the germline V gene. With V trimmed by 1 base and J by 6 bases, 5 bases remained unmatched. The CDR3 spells CASSLDRGRSEQYF. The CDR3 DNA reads TGTGCCAGCAGCTTAGACAGGGGGAGGTCCGAGCAGTACTTC.

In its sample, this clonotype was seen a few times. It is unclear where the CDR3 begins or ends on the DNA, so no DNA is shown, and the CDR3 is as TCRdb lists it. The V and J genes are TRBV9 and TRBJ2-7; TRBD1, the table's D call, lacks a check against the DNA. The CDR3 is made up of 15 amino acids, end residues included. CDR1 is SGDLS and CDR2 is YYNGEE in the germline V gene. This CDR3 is CASSEQGFGQGAKYF.

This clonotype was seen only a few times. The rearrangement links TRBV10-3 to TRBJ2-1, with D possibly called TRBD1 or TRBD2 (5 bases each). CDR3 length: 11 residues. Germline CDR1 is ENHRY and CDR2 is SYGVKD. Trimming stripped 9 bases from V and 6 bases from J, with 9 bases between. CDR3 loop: CAMGTGNEQFF. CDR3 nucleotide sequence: TGTGCCATGGGGACCGGCAATGAGCAGTTCTTC.

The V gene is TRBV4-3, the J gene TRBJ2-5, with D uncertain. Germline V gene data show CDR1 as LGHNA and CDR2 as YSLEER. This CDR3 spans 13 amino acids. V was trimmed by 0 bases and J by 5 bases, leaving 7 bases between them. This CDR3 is CASSQDTFETQYF. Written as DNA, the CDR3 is TGCGCCAGCAGCCAAGACACATTTGAGACCCAGTACTTC.

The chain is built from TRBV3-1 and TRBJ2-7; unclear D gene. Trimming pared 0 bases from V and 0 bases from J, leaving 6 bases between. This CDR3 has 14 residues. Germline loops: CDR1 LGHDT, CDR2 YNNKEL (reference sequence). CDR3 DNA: TGTGCCAGCAGCCAAGATTCTTTCTCCTACGAGCAGTACTTC. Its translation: CASSQDSFSYEQYF.